The subject of this entry is one T cell receptor beta chain. The sample has other DNA sequences that encode this CDR3 too. The entry originates in a study of blood T cell repertoires in COVID-19. Looking at the study overall: Samples taken during acute and convalescent COVID-19 were collected in the United States, Italy and Spain. Sample material is recorded as cDNA or gDNA derived from T cells, B-cell-depleted T cells, or PBMCs.

Recovery among Cohort 3 donors was established by two negative PCRs, clearance, or symptom resolution. Germline loops: CDR1 SGDLS, CDR2 YYNGEE. The CDR3 is made up of 14 amino acids. V lost 3 bases, J lost 2 bases, and 3 bases stayed unmatched. As originally analysed: Amplification with reference gene primers provided the estimates of nucleated cell counts. Repertoires were generated with immunoSEQ multiplex PCR, while TCRdb's copy carries only in-frame clones and drops some. That table furnishes V, J and clone size, whereas the DNA furnished D and trimming. The repertoire includes 250,000 to 350,000 clones, about 89% of them detected once, and roughly 5.2% sits in the top ten.

This rearrangement joins TRBV9 to TRBJ2-3; 7 bases line up with TRBD2. Sequencing was performed on PBMCs or T cells enriched from blood (not recorded which). The receptor's source is a woman aged 25 to 45 who had recovered from COVID-19. CDR3 loop: CASSARGVTDTQYF. For the CDR3, the DNA is TGTGCCAGCAGCGCCCGGGGGGTCACAGATACGCAGTATTTT.